A selection of T cell receptor beta chains follows, all from one sample in a study of T cell responses to AZD1222 COVID-19 vaccine. Sequencing was performed with immunoSEQ multiplex PCR; in TCRdb, only in-frame clones are kept and a portion is missing. The sample has around 130,000 clones; around 89% are singletons. The material was peripheral blood, obtained 28 days after the second AZD1222 dose. The receptor source for this set is an adult who received the AZD1222 COVID-19 vaccine. CDR3s include the opening cysteine and the closing phenylalanine or tryptophan. The order of the fields is D gene, clone size, V gene, J gene, CDR3 DNA, CDR3 protein. D genes are given only for firm matches. Part of the rows lack a size; the others show once, few, many or a class for expanded clones.

NA	once	TRBV6-5	TRBJ2-3	TGTGCCAGCAGTTACTCGGACGCTAGCACAGATACGCAGTATTTT	CASSYSDASTDTQYF
NA	few	TRBV6-5	TRBJ2-7	TGTGCCAGCTCTCTGGGCGGGGTGGCCTACGAGCAGTACTTC	CASSLGGVAYEQYF
NA	NA	TRBV7-2	TRBJ1-5	TGTGCCAGCAGCAAACAGAATCAGCCCCAGCATTTT	CASSKQNQPQHF
TRBD1	NA	TRBV2	TRBJ1-2	TGTGCCAGCAGTGCCCTATTCCCTTCGGACAGGGGATGGGGTGGCTACACCTTC	CASSALFPSDRGWGGYTF
NA	NA	TRBV5-1	TRBJ1-1	TGCGCCAGCAGCTTGGTGTCCATAGGGTCCACTGAAGCTTTCTTT	CASSLVSIGSTEAFF
NA	NA	TRBV5-4	TRBJ2-2	TGTGCCAGCAGCCCCGTCCCGGGGGAGCTGTTTTTT	CASSPVPGELFF
NA	NA	TRBV30	TRBJ1-5	TGTGCCTGCACCCCCTTGGGCGAGGGCAATCAGCCCCAGCATTTT	CACTPLGEGNQPQHF
TRBD1	NA	TRBV5-1	TRBJ1-1	TGCGCCAGCAGCTCCGGGACAGGGGTTATGAACACTGAAGCTTTCTTT	CASSSGTGVMNTEAFF
NA	NA	TRBV19	TRBJ1-2	TGTGCCAGTAGTATTCGCATGGACCCAAGATATGGCTACACCTTC	CASSIRMDPRYGYTF
NA	once	TRBV3-1/TRBV3-2	TRBJ1-2	TGTGCCAGCAGCCAAGTTTTTGGGGATTATGGCTACACCTTC	CASSQVFGDYGYTF
TRBD2	NA	TRBV11-2	TRBJ2-1	TGTGCCAGCAGCTTAGGAGGAGCGGGGGGACTATATAATGAGCAGTTCTTC	CASSLGGAGGLYNEQFF
NA	NA	TRBV30	TRBJ2-1	TGTGCCTGGAGTCCGATACTAGGAACGGGGAATGAGCAGTTCTTC	CAWSPILGTGNEQFF
NA	once	TRBV5-5	TRBJ1-2	TGTGCCAGCAGCTTGGTCCTAACCCTGGAGGATACCTTC	CASSLVLTLEDTF
NA	NA	TRBV6-5	TRBJ1-6	TGTGCCAGCAGGGACGGCCGAAGGGGTTCACCCCTCCACTTT	CASRDGRRGSPLHF
TRBD2	NA	TRBV24-1	TRBJ2-1	TGTGCCACCAGCCTAGCGGGAAGCTCCTACAATGAGCAGTTCTTC	CATSLAGSSYNEQFF
NA	NA	TRBV27	TRBJ1-2	TGTGCCAGCAGTTTAGAAGGGACCGTGGGCTATGGCTACACCTTC	CASSLEGTVGYGYTF
NA	NA	TRBV29-1	TRBJ1-5	TGCAGCGTGGGGTCCAGTGGGGTGGGTCAGCCCCAGCATTTT	CSVGSSGVGQPQHF
NA	NA	TRBV7-8	TRBJ1-3	TGTGCCAGCAGCTTTAACGGGGATGGAAACACCATATATTTT	CASSFNGDGNTIYF
NA	NA	TRBV18	TRBJ1-2	TGTGCCAGCGGAGAATGGGGGGGCTACACCTTC	CASGEWGGYTF
NA	NA	TRBV6-1	TRBJ1-2	TGTGCCAGCGAAAAGGCGGGCTATGGCTACACCTTC	CASEKAGYGYTF
TRBD1	NA	TRBV5-8	TRBJ1-5	TGTGCCAGCAGCCCCGGACAGGGGCTAAGTCAGCCCCAGCATTTT	CASSPGQGLSQPQHF
NA	NA	TRBV5-1	TRBJ1-5	TGCGCCAGCAGCTTGTCGACAGGAGCAAATCAGCCCCAGCATTTT	CASSLSTGANQPQHF
NA	once	TRBV24-1	TRBJ2-1	TGTGCCACCAGTGACCCCGGGACGATAAATGAGCAGTTCTTC	CATSDPGTINEQFF
TRBD1	NA	TRBV20-1	TRBJ1-1	TGCAGTGCTAGAGCGGGACAGGGAAGCTTCTTT	CSARAGQGSFF
NA	NA	TRBV7-8	TRBJ1-1	TGTGCCAGCAGCTTCTCAGGGGCGCGGGTGAACACTGAAGCTTTCTTT	CASSFSGARVNTEAFF
NA	NA	TRBV4-3	TRBJ1-4	TGCGCCAGCAGCCAATATAGACAGAACCTTGAAAAACTGTTTTTT	CASSQYRQNLEKLFF
TRBD2	NA	TRBV7-9	TRBJ2-1	TGTGCCAGCAGCTCGGGACTAGCGGGAAAAGGTGAGCAGTTCTTC	CASSSGLAGKGEQFF
NA	NA	TRBV9	TRBJ1-2	TGTGCCAGCAGCGTTGACAGTAACTATGGCTACACCTTC	CASSVDSNYGYTF
TRBD2	NA	TRBV11-3	TRBJ2-7	TGTGCCAGCAGCCCGGGGACTAGCGGGAAGGTGCAGTACTTC	CASSPGTSGKVQYF
NA	NA	TRBV27	TRBJ2-7	TGTGCCAGCAGTTTATCCTCGTTACTGGCAGGGGAGCAGTACTTC	CASSLSSLLAGEQYF
NA	few	TRBV6-5	TRBJ1-6	TGTGCCAGCAGGCTTAATTCACCCCTCCACTTT	CASRLNSPLHF
TRBD1	NA	TRBV15	TRBJ1-5	TGTGCCACCAGCGGGGGACAGCCAGGCAATCAGCCCCAGCATTTT	CATSGGQPGNQPQHF
NA	NA	TRBV5-1	TRBJ1-2	TGCGCCAGCAGCTTGGGGTTCGCGGGCGCGGGGGGCTACACCTTC	CASSLGFAGAGGYTF
NA	NA	TRBV7-2	TRBJ1-6	TGTGCCAGCAGCTTAGTGAGGGGAGTAACGGGTCCCCTCCACTTT	CASSLVRGVTGPLHF
TRBD1	NA	TRBV9	TRBJ1-2	TGTGCCAGCAGCGTAGGTACAGGGGGTACGGCTAACTATGGCTACACCTTC	CASSVGTGGTANYGYTF
NA	few	TRBV4-2	TRBJ1-2	TGTGCCAGCAGCGACCCGGCCCAGCGATTCTATGGCTACACCTTC	CASSDPAQRFYGYTF
NA	NA	TRBV10-2	TRBJ2-7	TGCGCCAGCAGTGTCGGTTCCTACGAGCAGTACTTC	CASSVGSYEQYF
NA	NA	TRBV5-1	TRBJ1-1	TGCGCCAGCAGCCAAAATCAAAACACTGAAGCTTTCTTT	CASSQNQNTEAFF
TRBD1	NA	TRBV5-4	TRBJ2-3	TGTGCCAGCAGCCCCCCGGGGAAGGGGGCAGCAGATACGCAGTATTTT	CASSPPGKGAADTQYF
NA	NA	TRBV4-1	TRBJ1-5	TGCGCCAGCAGCCAAGGAGGGCTTCAGCCCCAGCATTTT	CASSQGGLQPQHF
NA	few	TRBV12-5	TRBJ1-2	TGTGCTAGTGGTTTGGCCCAGACGTATGGCTACACCTTC	CASGLAQTYGYTF
NA	NA	TRBV2	TRBJ1-2	TGTGCCAGCAGTGAAGCGGTAGTACTTAACTATGGCTACACCTTC	CASSEAVVLNYGYTF
NA	NA	TRBV27	TRBJ2-7	TGTGCCAGCAGTCGGGCGGGTTTTACCTACGAGCAGTACTTC	CASSRAGFTYEQYF
NA	NA	TRBV5-1	TRBJ2-7	TGCGCCAGCAGCTGGGGTAACGAGCAGTACTTC	CASSWGNEQYF
TRBD1	NA	TRBV12-3/TRBV12-4	TRBJ1-2	TGTGCCAGCGGAAGACAGGGTGGCTACACCTTC	CASGRQGGYTF
NA	NA	TRBV28	TRBJ1-2	TGTGCCAGCAGTACCACAGGCTCGGGCTATGGCTACACCTTC	CASSTTGSGYGYTF
NA	once	TRBV6-6	TRBJ1-2	TGTGCCAGCAAATGGGGGGCTGGAAACGGCTACACCTTC	CASKWGAGNGYTF
NA	NA	TRBV10-1	TRBJ2-3	TGCGCCAGCAGTGAGGGGAGTACAGATACGCAGTATTTT	CASSEGSTDTQYF
NA	NA	TRBV4-2	TRBJ1-6	TGTGCCAGCAGACCAGGGACGGCTGATAATTCACCCCTCCACTTT	CASRPGTADNSPLHF